Below are 5 T cell receptor beta chains sequenced from a single sample in a study of CD8 T cells in Susac syndrome (dated by TCRdb to between 2018 and 2020). Libraries came from the immunoSEQ multiplex PCR assay. RNA was extracted with the RNeasy kit and roughly 0.45 to 1 ug was reverse transcribed using random hexamers. TCRdb reprocessed the public reads (quality trimming at Q25 with fastp, clone calling with MiXCR) and kept in-frame beta chains. Every distinct CDR3 protein forms one entry, paired with its most common genes and DNA. This sample comprises roughly 130,000 distinct CDR3 sequences, roughly 96% of them detected only once. The ten top clones hold roughly 0.11% of the sample. Sequencing was carried out using CD4+ T cells from PBMCs. The source is a human donor in good health.

This chain links TRBV6-6 with TRBJ2-3, with 7 bases matching TRBD1. The trim removed 2 bases at V and 2 bases at J, leaving 4 bases unmatched. Germline V gives CDR1 MNHNY, CDR2 SVGAGI (reference sequence). The CDR3 has 15 residues. The CDR3 DNA sequence: TGTGCCAGCAGTTACAGGGACAGCTACACAGATACGCAGTATTTT. Translated: CASSYRDSYTDTQYF.

The V gene is TRBV30, the J gene TRBJ2-1; D is unresolved. Germline CDR1 reads GTSNPN; CDR2 reads SVGIG (reference sequence). V lost 0 bases to trimming and J lost 4 bases, with 7 bases between them. The CDR3 consists of 13 residues. The CDR3 region has the DNA TGTGCCTGGAGTGTAGAGACATACAATGAGCAGTTCTTC. Its protein is CAWSVETYNEQFF.

The chain joins TRBV18 to TRBJ2-1, with TRBD2 identical over 8 bases. The CDR3 sequence is 12 residues long. V trimming: 3 bases; J trimming: 8 bases; junction bases outside the gene matches: 0. CDR1 is KGHSH and CDR2 is LQKENI in the germline V gene. CDR3 DNA: TGTGCCAGCTCACCGCGGGGGGATGAGCAGTTCTTC. It encodes CASSPRGDEQFF.

The V gene is TRBV12-3 or TRBV12-4, the J gene TRBJ2-7, with a weak D call TRBD1 (6 bases). V was trimmed by 6 bases and J by 4 bases, leaving 16 bases between them. This CDR3 has 14 residues. This CDR3 is CASSFTGRSYEQYF. The CDR3 DNA follows: TGTGCCAGCAGCTTCACAGGGAGATCGTACGAGCAGTACTTC.

The chain couples TRBV3-1 to TRBJ2-1, with 9 nucleotides matching TRBD2. CDR1 is LGHDT, CDR2 YNNKEL, per germline (reference sequence). The CDR3 runs 14 residues. The trim removed 7 bases at V and 7 bases at J, leaving 8 bases unmatched. The CDR3 reads CASKSSGSPNEQFF. The CDR3 DNA is TGTGCCAGCAAAAGTAGCGGGAGCCCTAATGAGCAGTTCTTC.